The 16 T cell receptor beta chains reported below all come from one sample, sequenced in a study of T cells in Graves' hyperthyroidism and ophthalmopathy. The CDR3 regions of TCR beta were amplified from RNA transcripts. The study used the HTBI primer set for a first-round RT-PCR of the TCR CDR3. From the multiplex PCR reads, TCRdb called clonotypes with MiXCR, one entry per CDR3 protein. Of about 840,000 distinct CDR3 sequences in the sample, 35% to 40% were seen once. The sample consisted of blood. These receptor sequences come from a man younger than 30 with Graves' hyperthyroidism.

On this clonotype: An end of the junction differs from the germline gene, which may be a read error. This rearrangement joins TRBV6-1 to TRBJ1-1; tentatively, D is TRBD1 (5 bases). Germline-derived CDR1 and CDR2 are MNHNS and SASEGT. CDR3 length: 14 residues. CDR3 amino acids: CAGSTQGLNTEAFF. CDR3 bases: TGTGCCGGCAGTACCCAGGGTTTGAACACTGAAGCTTTCTTT.

The V gene is TRBV10-3, the J gene TRBJ1-2; 7 bases are a match to TRBD1. The V segment lost 1 base and the J segment 4 bases; nucleotides outside the gene matches: 6. The germline V gene encodes CDR1 ENHRY and CDR2 SYGVKD. CDR3 size: 15 residues. In DNA form, the CDR3 reads TGTGCCATCAGTGAGTTTCAGGGACAGATCTATGGCTACACCTTC. It codes for CAISEFQGQIYGYTF.

The count of this clonotype is one. V and J are TRBV6-5 and TRBJ1-1, with 12 bases that match TRBD1. The CDR3 is 13 amino acids. V was clipped by 6 bases and J by 9 bases; unmatched bases: 5. Germline V CDR1 and CDR2: MNHEY, SVGAGI. The CDR3 nucleotides are TGTGCCAGCAGGGACCGGGACAGGGGGCAAGCTTTCTTT. Protein sequence: CASRDRDRGQAFF.

This chain links TRBV20-1 with TRBJ1-4; 9 positions match TRBD1. This CDR3 contains 11 residues. CDR1 is DFQATT and CDR2 is SNEGSKA in the germline V gene (reference sequence). V shed 7 bases and J 8 bases; nucleotides not matched to a gene: 2. CDR3 coding DNA: TGCAGTGACAGGGGGCGCGAAAAACTGTTTTTT. Translated, it gives CSDRGREKLFF.

This chain connects TRBV25-1 to TRBJ2-7, with 13 bases fitting TRBD2. V was clipped by 6 bases and J by 3 bases; unmatched bases: 14. The germline V gene has CDR1 MGHDK and CDR2 SYGVNS. This CDR3 contains 18 residues. The CDR3 coding sequence is TGTGCCAGCAGCGTTGGGGGACTAGCGGGGCGGACGATCTACGAGCAGTACTTC. Translating it yields CASSVGGLAGRTIYEQYF.

The chain uses TRBV12-3 or TRBV12-4 and TRBJ2-7; possibly TRBD2 for D (5 bases). This CDR3 is 15 amino acids long. V was shortened by 3 bases and J by 3 bases, with 15 bases between the two germline ends. Written as DNA, the CDR3 is TGTGCCAGCAGTTTCGGCGGGTCCGCTCTCTACGAGCAGTACTTC. Its translation: CASSFGGSALYEQYF.

The chain couples TRBV5-1 to TRBJ2-2, with unresolved D. This CDR3 has 13 residues. CDR1 is SGHRS, CDR2 YFSETQ, per germline. V was cut by 3 bases and J by 4 bases, with 7 bases left in between. As DNA, the CDR3 is TGCGCCAGCAGCTCCGCCATCACCGGGGAGCTGTTTTTT. Amino acid sequence: CASSSAITGELFF.

About this clonotype: Because the CDR3 is missing its conserved closing phenylalanine or tryptophan, this is likely a read error. The rearrangement joins TRBV7-2 to TRBJ2-5; D may be TRBD1 or TRBD2 (5 bases each). This CDR3 has 13 amino acids. V lost 6 bases, J lost 1 base, and 9 bases lay in between. Germline V lookup: CDR1 SGHTA, CDR2 FQGNSA. CDR3 bases: TGTGCCAGCAGAAGGGACCCCCAAGAGACCCAGTACTTG. This gives the protein CASRRDPQETQYL.

A word on this clonotype: The junction departs from germline at one end; a sequencing error may be responsible. The V call is TRBV19, the J call TRBJ2-2, with a possible D match to TRBD1 (7 bases). The CDR3 is 17 amino acids. Per the germline V gene, CDR1 is LNHDA and CDR2 is SQIVND (reference sequence). CDR3 nucleotides: TGTACCAGTAGTATAGATTGGAGGGACAGAAACACCGGGGAGCTGTTTTTT. Translating it yields CTSSIDWRDRNTGELFF.

This clonotype has more than one count but fewer than ten. CDR3 protein: CASREGWGYTF. In nucleotides, the CDR3 is TGTGCCAGCCGGGAGGGATGGGGCTACACCTTC. The chain links TRBV2 to TRBJ1-2; no firm D call. The CDR3 is 11 residues long. Germline CDR1 SNHLY, CDR2 FYNNEI. V was pared by 8 bases and J by 8 bases, with 12 bases between.

In this sample, this clonotype turned up a few times. The J gene is TRBJ2-5, the V gene TRBV24-1, with TRBD2 matching 12 bases. The CDR3 runs 18 residues. Germline CDR1 is KGHDR and CDR2 is SFDVKD. V was clipped by 1 base and J by 4 bases; unmatched bases: 9. The CDR3 region is CATSDLPLAGGLRETQYF. In DNA, the CDR3 is TGTGCCACCAGTGATTTACCACTAGCGGGAGGATTGAGAGAGACCCAGTACTTC.

Ten or more counts support this clonotype. This sequence joins TRBV10-2 and TRBJ1-2; 7 bases align to TRBD1. CDR3 length: 14 residues. The J segment lost 8 bases and the V segment lost 3 bases, leaving 9 bases of the junction unmatched. Germline CDR1 reads WSHSY; CDR2 reads SAAADI. The CDR3 protein is CASSDGTEIRGYTF. The CDR3 nucleotides read TGCGCCAGCAGTGATGGGACAGAGATAAGGGGCTACACCTTC.

Many counts were recorded for this clonotype. J is TRBJ1-1 and V is TRBV2; 8 nucleotides agree with TRBD1. Germline V lookup: CDR1 SNHLY, CDR2 FYNNEI. CDR3 length: 17 amino acids. Trimming took 3 bases from V and 1 from J; bases not matched to a gene: 10. In nucleotides, the CDR3 is TGTGCCAGCAGTGACTCGGCAGGGGGCCATGGGAACACTGAAGCTTTCTTT. Protein product: CASSDSAGGHGNTEAFF.

The chain combines TRBV30 with TRBJ1-6; D is ambiguous. The germline V gene encodes CDR1 GTSNPN and CDR2 SVGIG (reference sequence). The CDR3 length is 12 residues. The germline V and J ends were trimmed by 3 bases and 11 bases, with 11 bases remaining between them. CDR3 DNA sequence: TGTGCCTGGAGCTCGAACCAGCCACCCCTCCACTTT. The encoded protein is CAWSSNQPPLHF.

The chain combines TRBV7-3 with TRBJ2-2; D unclear. V lost 5 bases and J lost 0, with 10 bases in between. Germline loops: CDR1 SGHTA, CDR2 FQGTGA. The CDR3 length is 15 residues. CDR3: CASSHLEANTGELFF. CDR3 in DNA: TGTGCCAGCAGCCACCTCGAGGCGAACACCGGGGAGCTGTTTTTT. The full variable domain, with the rest looked up from reference TRBV7-3 and TRBJ2-2, is GAGVSQTPSNKVTEKGKYVELRCDPISGHTALYWYRQSLGQGPEFLIYFQGTGAADDSGLPNDRFFAVRPEGSVSTLKIQRTERGDSAVYLCASSHLEANTGELFFGEGSRLTVL.

The table lists this clonotype with a count of one. The chain joins TRBV9 to TRBJ2-5; 8 nucleotides match TRBD2. Unmatched junction bases numbered 4, after V lost 0 bases and J lost 3 bases. The CDR3 length is 15 residues. Germline CDR1 reads SGDLS; CDR2 reads YYNGEE. The CDR3 region has the DNA TGTGCCAGCAGCGTAGGCCAGCGGGGGAAAGAGACCCAGTACTTC. This translates into CASSVGQRGKETQYF.